These 25 T cell receptor beta chains were sequenced from one sample in a study of glioma-infiltrating T cells. TCR alpha and beta CDR3 regions were amplified from RNA using iRepertoire nested multiplex PCR. TCRdb re-called the multiplex PCR reads with MiXCR, one entry per CDR3 protein. Here the sample spans about 410,000 distinct CDR3 sequences, more than 35% being singletons. Sequenced sample: glioma tissue, nonneoplastic brain tissue, or PBMCs (not recorded which). These receptors were taken from a human donor with low-grade glioma or glioblastoma, undergoing nonglioma brain surgery, or in good health (not recorded which).

V and J are TRBV20-1 and TRBJ2-4; no reliable D call. Germline assignment: CDR1 DFQATT and CDR2 SNEGSKA (reference sequence). There are 14 residues in the CDR3. V was shortened by 4 bases and J by 5 bases, with 15 bases between the two germline ends. CDR3 nucleotides: TGCAGTGCTAATCGTGCGTCAGTAGAAAACATTCAGTACTTC. Translated: CSANRASVENIQYF.

This clonotype has more than one count but fewer than ten. The chain is built from TRBV7-2 and TRBJ2-7; 15 bases match TRBD2. V was pared by 4 bases and J by 6 bases, with 4 bases of the junction left unmatched. Germline loops: CDR1 SGHTA, CDR2 FQGNSA. The length of the CDR3 is 15 residues. The CDR3 sequence: CASSSGTSGRLEQYF. The CDR3 region has the DNA TGTGCCAGCAGCTCCGGGACTAGCGGGAGGCTCGAGCAGTACTTC.

The chain uses TRBV18 and TRBJ1-1; D is unresolved. Germline V gene data show CDR1 as KGHSH and CDR2 as LQKENI. The CDR3 is 15 residues long. V was trimmed by 0 bases and J by 4 bases, leaving 12 bases between them. The CDR3 DNA sequence: TGTGCCAGCTCACCACCGTCGCTCGGAGTCACTGAAGCTTTCTTT. Amino acids: CASSPPSLGVTEAFF.

This rearrangement joins TRBV27 to TRBJ2-7; a possible D gene is TRBD1 (6 bases). Germline assignment: CDR1 MNHEY and CDR2 SMNVEV (reference sequence). Trimming pared 4 bases from V and 5 bases from J, leaving 12 bases between. The CDR3 is 13 residues long. This CDR3 reads CASSWMGADEQYF. In nucleotides, the CDR3 is TGTGCCAGCAGTTGGATGGGGGCCGACGAGCAGTACTTC.

The rearrangement joins TRBV9 to TRBJ2-5; 7 bases are a match to TRBD1. The CDR3 spans 15 residues. Trimming cost V 3 bases and J 4 bases; bases outside gene matches: 9. CDR1 SGDLS and CDR2 YYNGEE come from the germline V gene. CDR3 in DNA: TGTGCCAGCAGCGAGAGGACAGGTCGACTAGAGACCCAGTACTTC. Its translation: CASSERTGRLETQYF.

With regard to this clonotype: This clone may be a read error of a much larger clone one base away. The chain joins TRBV27 to TRBJ2-7; D not resolved. Germline CDR1 MNHEY, CDR2 SMNVEV (reference sequence). The CDR3 covers 16 residues. V gave up 6 bases and J gave up 5 bases, with 23 bases separating them. For the CDR3, the DNA is TGTGCCAGCAGCCACTCCTACCAAGAGAGTCCGGACGAGCAGTACTTC. It encodes CASSHSYQESPDEQYF.

This clonotype appeared a few times. The J gene is TRBJ1-3, the V gene TRBV5-1; D gene unclear. CDR1 is SGHRS, CDR2 YFSETQ, per germline. The V end lost 1 base, the J end lost 0 bases, and 8 bases lay between the germline ends. The CDR3 loop spans 15 amino acids. The DNA of the CDR3 is TGCGCCAGCAGCTTGAATGAATTCTCTGGAAACACCATATATTTT. Amino acids: CASSLNEFSGNTIYF.

The chain employs TRBV27 and TRBJ2-7; D call uncertain. The CDR3 extends over 15 amino acids. Germline values: CDR1 MNHEY, CDR2 SMNVEV (reference sequence). V was trimmed by 3 bases and J by 2 bases, leaving 14 bases between them. CDR3 region: CASSLGNFSPYEQYF. The CDR3 DNA reads TGTGCCAGCAGTTTGGGCAACTTTTCACCCTACGAGCAGTACTTC.

This clonotype appeared many times. The rearrangement links TRBV14 to TRBJ2-5; the D gene is possibly TRBD1 (5 bases). The CDR3 runs to 14 residues. V was trimmed by 2 bases and J by 2 bases, leaving 9 bases between them. Germline CDR1 is SGHDN and CDR2 is FVKESK. The CDR3 DNA follows: TGTGCCAGCAGCCAACAGGGATTACAAGAGACCCAGTACTTC. Its protein product is CASSQQGLQETQYF.

Only one count was recorded for this clonotype. This may be a read error, as it is one base from a much larger clone. This chain's CDR3 is CASSFNLVHEQFF. The DNA for the CDR3 is TGTGCCAGCAGTTTTAACCTTGTCCACGAGCAGTTCTTC. The V and J genes are TRBV27 and TRBJ2-1; D call uncertain. This CDR3 has 13 amino acids. The germline V and J ends were trimmed by 3 bases and 10 bases, with 13 bases remaining between them. CDR1 is MNHEY and CDR2 is SMNVEV in the germline V gene (reference sequence).

V and J are TRBV19 and TRBJ1-5; TRBD1 matches 8 bases. CDR3 size: 15 residues. Looked up from germline, CDR1 is LNHDA and CDR2 is SQIVND (reference sequence). V dropped 6 bases and J dropped 4; count of bases not matched to a gene: 8. CDR3 protein: CASRGGQGGNQPQHF. In DNA form, the CDR3 reads TGTGCCAGTAGGGGAGGACAGGGAGGAAATCAGCCCCAGCATTTT. The whole variable domain, remainder taken from reference TRBV19 and TRBJ1-5, is DGGITQSPKYLFRKEGQNVTLSCEQNLNHDAMYWYRQDPGQGLRLIYYSQIVNDFQKGDIAEGYSVSREKKESFPLTVTSAQKNPTAFYLCASRGGQGGNQPQHFGDGTRLSIL.

The chain uses TRBV25-1 and TRBJ2-5; no firm D call. CDR3 length: 11 amino acids. The germline V and J ends were trimmed by 11 bases and 2 bases, with 9 bases remaining between them. The germline CDR1 and CDR2 sequences are MGHDK and SYGVNS. This CDR3 is CAWSPQETQYF. CDR3 DNA sequence: TGTGCCTGGAGCCCTCAAGAGACCCAGTACTTC.

The chain recombines TRBV19 with TRBJ1-5; TRBD1 matches 7 bases. There are 16 residues in the CDR3. The ends lost 6 bases at V and 4 bases at J; junction bases unmatched: 12. Germline V CDR1 and CDR2: LNHDA, SQIVND (reference sequence). The CDR3 sequence: CASSPTTGMRNQPQHF. The CDR3 DNA is TGTGCCAGTAGCCCAACGACAGGGATGCGTAATCAGCCCCAGCATTTT.

This clonotype was observed a few times. At one end the junction does not follow the germline gene, possibly because of a read error. V is TRBV7-6 and J is TRBJ2-7; D remains unclear. The CDR3 is 12 amino acids. CDR1 SGHVS and CDR2 FNYEAQ come from the germline V gene. The CDR3 coding sequence is TGTGCTAGCAGCTTATCAGCTCTGGAGCAGTACTTC. It translates to CASSLSALEQYF.

In this sample, this clonotype turned up many times. The chain has TRBV20-1 and TRBJ2-1; no reliable D call. The CDR3 is 10 residues long. CDR1 is DFQATT, CDR2 SNEGSKA, per germline (reference sequence). V lost 4 bases to trimming and J lost 4 bases, with 2 bases between them. The DNA of the CDR3 is TGCAGTGCTATTTACAATGAGCAGTTCTTC. Its translation: CSAIYNEQFF.

This clonotype has just a few counts. The V gene is TRBV29-1, the J gene TRBJ2-5; TRBD2 is a possible D gene (6 bases). V was trimmed by 5 bases and J by 4 bases, leaving 8 bases between them. The CDR3 totals 11 residues. Germline V gives CDR1 SQVTM, CDR2 ANQGSEA. The CDR3 protein is CSVRGGETQYF. CDR3 bases: TGCAGCGTTCGGGGAGGAGAGACCCAGTACTTC.

In the case of this clonotype: A single base separates this from a much larger clone, so it may be a read error. The V call is TRBV6-1, the J call TRBJ2-3; D gene unclear. The CDR3 loop spans 16 amino acids. Trimming left V 0 bases short and J 4 bases short, with 14 bases between. Germline CDR1 reads MNHNS; CDR2 reads SASEGT. As DNA, the CDR3 is TGTGCCAGCAGTGAAGCGCCCAGCGTTCCCCCAGATACGCAGTATTTT. Encoded protein: CASSEAPSVPPDTQYF.

This clonotype was seen only a few times. CDR3 DNA sequence: TGCGCCAGCAGCCAAGAGAGGCTAGCGGGAGCCGGAGTCTACAATGAGCAGTTCTTC. Its translation is CASSQERLAGAGVYNEQFF. The chain has TRBV4-3 and TRBJ2-1; TRBD2 matches 10 bases. The germline gives CDR1 LGHNA, CDR2 YSLEER. The CDR3 length is 19 residues. Trimming cost V 0 bases and J 3 bases; bases outside gene matches: 11.

This clonotype was seen ten or more times. At one of its ends the junction is not consistent with the germline gene, which may arise from a read error. CDR3 loop: CASSALLGRRLF. The CDR3 DNA follows: TGTGCCAGCAGCGCACTACTAGGGAGAAGGCTCTTC. The rearrangement uses TRBV2 and TRBJ2-1; D may be TRBD2 (5 bases). The CDR3 has 12 residues. Germline-derived CDR1 and CDR2 are SNHLY and FYNNEI.

This clonotype was observed many times. The V gene is TRBV28, the J gene TRBJ2-1, with TRBD1 matching 7 bases. CDR3 length: 13 residues. Trimming cost V 5 bases and J 8 bases; bases outside gene matches: 6. The germline gives CDR1 MDHEN, CDR2 SYDVKM. CDR3 amino acids: CASSATGTDEQFF. CDR3 bases: TGTGCCAGCAGTGCGACAGGGACGGATGAGCAGTTCTTC.

In this sample, this clonotype turned up a few times. V gene TRBV20-1 combines with J gene TRBJ2-7; the D is unclear. The CDR3 consists of 12 residues. Trimming pared 7 bases from V and 0 bases from J, leaving 10 bases between. Germline V gene sequence: CDR1 DFQATT, CDR2 SNEGSKA (reference sequence). CDR3: CSVPHSSYEQYF. In DNA form, the CDR3 reads TGCAGTGTACCCCACAGCTCCTACGAGCAGTACTTC.

This chain uses TRBV7-9 with TRBJ1-1; no reliable D call. The CDR3 has 16 residues. Germline CDR1 and CDR2: SEHNR and FQNEAQ (reference sequence). V dropped 2 bases and J dropped 6 bases, with 19 bases sitting between them. In DNA form, the CDR3 reads TGTGCCAGCAGCTTAACCCCCCGGGAAGACCACTCTGAAGCTTTCTTT. This gives the protein CASSLTPREDHSEAFF.

The chain is built from TRBV2 and TRBJ2-7; D is uncertain. The CDR3 covers 13 residues. V was cut by 2 bases and J by 4 bases, with 9 bases left in between. From germline, CDR1 is SNHLY and CDR2 FYNNEI. This CDR3 is CASSEYWAYEQYF. The CDR3 region has the DNA TGTGCCAGCAGTGAATATTGGGCGTACGAGCAGTACTTC.

As to this clonotype: A much larger clonotype is one base distant, so this may be a read error. This chain uses TRBV27 with TRBJ2-7; a weak D match, TRBD2 (5 bases). The CDR3 runs 14 residues. V lost 0 bases and J 7 bases, leaving 13 bases between the germline ends. CDR1 MNHEY and CDR2 SMNVEV come from the germline V gene (reference sequence). DNA of the CDR3: TGTGCCAGCAGTTTATCGGGAGTCTACAATGAGCAGTACTTC. It yields the protein CASSLSGVYNEQYF.

The chain has TRBV2 and TRBJ1-1; tentatively, D is TRBD1 (6 bases). CDR1 and CDR2 from the germline V gene are SNHLY and FYNNEI. The V end was cut by 6 bases, the J end by 7 bases, with 18 bases between. The CDR3 length is 14 residues. Here the CDR3 DNA reads TGTGCCAGCAGCGTACCGGACAGTCGCATTGAAGCTTTCTTT. Translated, it gives CASSVPDSRIEAFF.